The entry that follows covers one T cell receptor (beta chain) sequence. Its antigen is not known. From 8.5 to 10 ml of fresh peripheral blood, PBMCs were isolated. This entry comes from a study of T cells in Graves' hyperthyroidism and ophthalmopathy. General study results and limits: Ophthalmopathy prediction by the model preceded onset by a median about 6 months.

CDR3 length: 16 amino acids. J was trimmed by 1 base and V by 5 bases; bases with no gene match: 10. In germline, CDR1 is DFQATT, CDR2 SNEGSKA (reference sequence). RNA transcripts yielded amplified TCR beta CDR3 regions. A first-round RT-PCR of the TCR CDR3 used the HTBI primer set. TCRdb reprocessed the multiplex PCR reads via MiXCR and lists one record per CDR3 protein. In the table there are some 360,000 distinct CDR3 sequences, about 14% of which are singletons. Sequenced input: blood. The chain employs TRBV20-1 and TRBJ2-7; TRBD2 matches at 11 bases. The source of this sequence is an older woman with Graves' hyperthyroidism. The CDR3 is CSAAVFGTSGSYEQYF. The CDR3 DNA sequence: TGCAGTGCTGCTGTCTTCGGGACTAGCGGTTCCTACGAGCAGTACTTC.